The 20 T cell receptor beta chains reported below all come from one sample, sequenced in a study of T cells in Graves' hyperthyroidism and ophthalmopathy. Amplified regions were TCR beta CDR3 sequences from RNA transcripts. The TCR CDR3 was amplified in a first-round RT-PCR using the HTBI primer set. TCRdb processed the multiplex PCR reads anew with MiXCR; each CDR3 protein has one entry. The sample lists approximately 500,000 distinct CDR3 sequences, 46% occurring once. Material: peripheral blood or thyroid tissue (not recorded which). The receptors were sampled from a woman aged 18-29 years with Graves' hyperthyroidism.

This clonotype was detected a few times. The J gene is TRBJ2-7, the V gene TRBV6-5, with a weak D call TRBD1 (6 bases). Trimming left V 0 bases short and J 6 bases short, with 27 bases between. Germline loops: CDR1 MNHEY, CDR2 SVGAGI. CDR3 length equals 19 residues. CDR3 DNA: TGTGCCAGCAGTTACTCGAGGTCAGGGGAGAGTTGGGGCTTCCGCGAGCAGTACTTC. It is translated as CASSYSRSGESWGFREQYF.

The CDR3 is CASSFLVGSGVQGTQYGYTF. The CDR3 DNA reads as TGTGCCAGCAGCTTCCTGGTTGGTAGCGGGGTGCAGGGGACGCAGTATGGCTACACCTTC. The chain is built from TRBV7-2 and TRBJ1-2; tentative D call: TRBD1 (6 bases). Between the trimmed V and J ends, which lost 3 bases and 5 bases, there was a span of 31 bases. The CDR3 contains 20 residues. Germline V gene sequence: CDR1 SGHTA, CDR2 FQGNSA.

As concerns this clonotype: A single base separates this from a much larger clone, so it may be a read error. J is TRBJ2-5 and V is TRBV12-3 or TRBV12-4; 8 nucleotides align to TRBD2. CDR3 length: 14 amino acids. The CDR3 sequence: CASTERLASETQCF. Written as DNA, the CDR3 is TGTGCCAGCACCGAAAGACTAGCGAGCGAGACCCAGTGCTTC.

This clonotype was picked up one time. Compared with germline, one end of the junction differs, possibly owing to a read error. J is TRBJ1-4 and V is TRBV7-8; D is perhaps TRBD1 (5 bases). Germline-derived CDR1 and CDR2 are SGHVS and FQNEAQ. The CDR3 covers 11 residues. The DNA of the CDR3 is TGTGCTAGCAGGGACCGGGAAAAACTGTTTTTT. Translating it yields CASRDREKLFF.

Many counts were recorded for this clonotype. For the CDR3, the DNA is TGTGCCAGCAGAAGGGGACAGGAGGCTCTGGAACCATATTTT. Residues: CASRRGQEALEPYF. This chain connects TRBV12-3 or TRBV12-4 to TRBJ1-3; 8 bases fit TRBD1. CDR3 length equals 14 residues. V gave up 6 bases and J gave up 15 bases; unmatched junction bases: 16.

There are many counts of this clonotype. J is TRBJ1-2 and V is TRBV5-8; 10 nucleotides line up with TRBD1. The V gene's germline CDR1 is SGHTS and CDR2 YDEGEE. The CDR3 has 14 amino acids. With V trimmed by 4 bases and J by 8 bases, 8 bases remained unmatched. CDR3 sequence reads: CASSTTTGGAGYTF. CDR3 coding DNA: TGTGCCAGCAGCACAACGACAGGGGGCGCCGGCTACACCTTC.

The chain couples TRBV29-1 to TRBJ1-1; D may be TRBD1 (6 bases). CDR1 SQVTM and CDR2 ANQGSEA come from the germline V gene. The V and J ends lost 0 bases and 11 bases respectively, with 13 bases between them. The CDR3 is 12 amino acids. The chain's CDR3 is CSVEDPNRAAFF. The CDR3 DNA follows: TGCAGCGTTGAAGATCCCAACAGGGCTGCTTTCTTT.

The chain combines TRBV20-1 with TRBJ1-5, with a weak D call TRBD1 (5 bases). Germline V CDR1 and CDR2: DFQATT, SNEGSKA (reference sequence). CDR3 length: 15 amino acids. V dropped 3 bases and J dropped 5 bases, with 17 bases sitting between them. The DNA for the CDR3 is TGCAGTGCTAGTGGGACGGCCGTGCAGGATCAGCCCCAGCATTTT. Encoded protein: CSASGTAVQDQPQHF.

This rearrangement joins TRBV24-1 to TRBJ1-6; D is undetermined. CDR1 is KGHDR and CDR2 is SFDVKD in the germline V gene. Trimming removed 4 bases from V and 11 bases from J, with 11 bases in between. This CDR3 has 13 residues. CDR3 DNA sequence: TGTGCCACCAGTGAAGTAGCGTACACACCCCTCCACTTT. This translates into CATSEVAYTPLHF.

The chain is built from TRBV20-1 and TRBJ2-5, with D perhaps given as TRBD1 or TRBD2 (6 bases each). The CDR3 covers 16 residues. The germline V gene encodes CDR1 DFQATT and CDR2 SNEGSKA (reference sequence). Between the trimmed V and J ends, which lost 0 bases and 5 bases, there was a span of 19 bases. The CDR3: CSARDEGGLTMETQYF. The DNA of the CDR3 is TGCAGTGCTAGAGACGAGGGGGGCTTGACGATGGAGACCCAGTACTTC.

The chain is built from TRBV7-2 and TRBJ2-5, with D possibly matching TRBD1 (5 bases). The end of the DNA is better explained by TRBJ2-1, so the J call may be wrong. The germline V gene encodes CDR1 SGHTA and CDR2 FQGNSA. CDR3 length equals 12 residues. The CDR3 coding sequence is TGTGCCAGCAGCGCCACAGGTGATGAGCAGTTCTTC. Amino acid sequence: CASSATGDEQFF.

The rearrangement links TRBV20-1 to TRBJ2-3; TRBD2 might be the D (6 bases). Germline CDR1 and CDR2: DFQATT and SNEGSKA (reference sequence). V lost 3 bases and J lost 1, with 11 bases in between. The CDR3 sequence is 14 residues long. CDR3 nucleotides: TGCAGTGCTAGCGGGAGCGGCGGCACAGATACGCAGTATTTT. Encoded protein: CSASGSGGTDTQYF.

This clonotype showed up many times. The chain employs TRBV5-6 and TRBJ2-7; 7 bases line up with TRBD1. The CDR3 runs 17 residues. Germline V CDR1 and CDR2: SGHDT, YYEEEE. Trimming cost V 4 bases and J 6 bases; bases outside gene matches: 19. This chain's CDR3 is CASSHVRGTTGLAEQYF. CDR3 DNA: TGTGCCAGCAGCCACGTTAGGGGAACGACAGGGTTGGCCGAGCAGTACTTC. The full variable domain, with the rest looked up from reference TRBV5-6 and TRBJ2-7, is DAGVTQSPTHLIKTRGQQVTLRCSPKSGHDTVSWYQQALGQGPQFIFQYYEEEERQRGNFPDRFSGHQFPNYSSELNVNALLLGDSALYLCASSHVRGTTGLAEQYFGPGTRLTVT.

The table lists this clonotype with many counts. The chain couples TRBV25-1 to TRBJ1-1; D ambiguous. V shed 7 bases and J shed 3 bases, with 6 bases lying between them. Germline V gene sequence: CDR1 MGHDK, CDR2 SYGVNS. CDR3 size: 11 residues. DNA of the CDR3: TGTGCCAGCACGAGGGACACTGAAGCTTTCTTT. The encoded protein is CASTRDTEAFF.

This chain links TRBV4-2 with TRBJ2-7, with 7 positions matching TRBD2. V shed 6 bases, J shed 0 bases, and the junction held 11 bases outside the gene matches. Per germline, CDR1 LGHNA and CDR2 YNFKEQ. CDR3 length: 16 amino acids. The CDR3 loop is CASRLSSGPSSYEQYF. The CDR3, as DNA: TGTGCCAGCAGACTATCTAGCGGCCCGAGCTCCTACGAGCAGTACTTC.

In the case of this clonotype: A read error may produce the germline difference seen at one junction end. The chain has TRBV10-3 and TRBJ2-5; weak D call: TRBD1 (5 bases). The CDR3 loop spans 12 amino acids. CDR1 ENHRY and CDR2 SYGVKD come from the germline V gene. CDR3 DNA sequence: TGTGCTATCAGGGATTTACAAGAGACCCAGTACTTC. Translating it yields CAIRDLQETQYF.

The genes are TRBV9 and TRBJ1-1; D unresolved. The V end lost 7 bases, the J end lost 6 bases, and 16 bases lay between the germline ends. CDR1 and CDR2 (germline): SGDLS, YYNGEE. This CDR3 has 13 amino acids. Here the CDR3 reads CASRDDTLAEAFF. The CDR3 DNA follows: TGTGCCAGCCGCGACGATACCCTCGCTGAAGCTTTCTTT.

This clonotype appeared once. V usage is TRBV7-2 and J usage is TRBJ2-7; 8 bases fit TRBD1. CDR1 and CDR2 from the germline V gene are SGHTA and FQGNSA. There are 13 residues in the CDR3. V gave up 11 bases and J gave up 1 base; unmatched junction bases: 7. CDR3 nucleotides: TGTGCCGGCGGGACAGGTTCATCCTACGAGCAGTACTTC. Its translation is CAGGTGSSYEQYF. The variable domain in full, with the rest retrieved from reference TRBV7-2 and TRBJ2-7, is GAGVSQSPSNKVTEKGKDVELRCDPISGHTALYWYRQSLGQGLEFLIYFQGNSAPDKSGLPSDRFSAERTGGSVSTLTIQRTQQEDSAVYLCAGGTGSSYEQYFGPGTRLTVT.

This clonotype was seen only a few times. The V call is TRBV5-1, the J call TRBJ1-5; 11 positions match TRBD1. Germline V CDR1 and CDR2: SGHRS, YFSETQ. The V segment lost 3 bases and the J segment 2 bases; nucleotides outside the gene matches: 10. The CDR3 is 18 residues long. The CDR3 DNA sequence: TGCGCCAGCAGCTCCCCGGGACAGGGGGTTACGCGCAATCAGCCCCAGCATTTT. The encoded protein is CASSSPGQGVTRNQPQHF.

As for this clonotype: Relative to the germline gene, one junction end is altered; a read error may explain this. The chain couples TRBV7-6 to TRBJ2-7; perhaps TRBD1 as D (6 bases). The germline V gene encodes CDR1 SGHVS and CDR2 FNYEAQ. The CDR3 is made up of 12 amino acids. The CDR3 region has the DNA TGTGCTAGCAGGGACAACGGGGACGAGCAGTACTTC. Its protein product is CASRDNGDEQYF.